What follows are 5 T cell receptor beta chains derived from one specimen sequenced in a study of T cells in Graves' hyperthyroidism and ophthalmopathy. RNA transcripts were the template for amplifying TCR beta CDR3 regions. TCR CDR3 underwent first-round RT-PCR with the HTBI primer set. TCRdb processed the multiplex PCR reads anew with MiXCR; each CDR3 protein has one entry. The sample contains roughly 380,000 distinct CDR3 sequences, under 20% of which appear only once. Input material: blood. The receptors stem from a woman aged 18-29 years with Graves' hyperthyroidism.

This clonotype occurred once. The V and J genes are TRBV6-1 and TRBJ1-2; the D gene is possibly TRBD1 (5 bases). Per germline, CDR1 MNHNS and CDR2 SASEGT. The V end was cut by 7 bases, the J end by 4 bases, with 13 bases between. The CDR3 sequence is 13 residues long. The CDR3 DNA is TGTGCCAGCACCCTGGGGACGGGCTATGGCTACACCTTC. Translation gives CASTLGTGYGYTF.

The table lists this clonotype with many counts. The chain links TRBV6-1 to TRBJ2-5; 8 bases are shared with TRBD1. CDR1 MNHNS and CDR2 SASEGT come from the germline V gene. The CDR3 sequence is 13 residues long. V gave up 7 bases and J gave up 5 bases; unmatched junction bases: 6. This CDR3 is CASNQGARETQYF. DNA of the CDR3: TGTGCCAGCAACCAGGGGGCCAGGGAGACCCAGTACTTC.

V and J are TRBV30 and TRBJ2-2; 8 bases are a match to TRBD2. This CDR3 is 15 amino acids long. Germline CDR1 GTSNPN, CDR2 SVGIG (reference sequence). The junction had 6 bases not matched to a gene; V was cut back by 3 bases and J by 3 bases. The CDR3 is CAWSGGATDTGELFF. CDR3 nucleotide sequence: TGTGCCTGGAGCGGGGGGGCCACTGACACCGGGGAGCTGTTTTTT.

There are many counts of this clonotype. The chain couples TRBV6-1 to TRBJ1-5; D is uncertain. Germline CDR1 MNHNS, CDR2 SASEGT. The CDR3 consists of 14 residues. With 6 bases removed from V and 4 bases from J, the gap between germline ends came to 13 bases. CDR3 DNA sequence: TGTGCCAGCAGGAGCCGGGCCAATAATCAGCCCCAGCATTTT. Residues: CASRSRANNQPQHF.

This clonotype was detected many times. The chain is built from TRBV6-5 and TRBJ1-2; the D is unclear. The ends were cut back, 7 bases at V and 7 bases at J, with 19 bases in the middle. CDR3 length: 14 amino acids. Germline CDR1 MNHEY, CDR2 SVGAGI. The CDR3: CASTSDGSMAGYTF. As DNA, the CDR3 is TGTGCCAGCACGTCGGACGGATCTATGGCTGGCTACACCTTC.